This paragraph covers one TCR beta chain sequence. This clonotype was detected a few times. Its recognized antigen is unknown. The sample holds no much larger clone one base away, and base qualities are not on file. The TCR beta CDR3 regions were amplified from the RNA transcripts. For the first round of RT-PCR on the TCR CDR3, the HTBI primer set was used together with the Qiagen OneStep RT-PCR kit. A second multiplex PCR round built the libraries, followed by size selection and purification. Libraries were sequenced paired-end with 100 bp reads on an Illumina HiSeq2000. The original methods were these. SOAPnuke was used to process the raw data, removing reads that contained adapters or uncalled bases, had a mean Phred below 15, or lacked an exact match to the constant primer or identifier. COPE v1.2.5 was used to merge the high-quality paired reads, and each unique nucleotide sequence was defined as a clonotype. MiTCR v1.1 was used to align clonotypes to the IMGT TRBV, TRBD and TRBJ reference segments. Analysis was restricted to V-J combinations with a frequency above 0.0001, which covered about 99% of repertoires. A TCS score was defined as the ratio between F50 (clonal expansion) and ExV (chaos), using BLOSUM62-based TCRdist between CDR3 peptides within each V-J. Welch's t-statistics and random forest reduced around 510 V-J features to 10 to 15, which were used in a naive Bayes classifier (R e1071). TCRdb trimmed the raw reads at Q25, called clones with MiXCR and kept productive beta chains. Identical CDR3 proteins give one entry, which carries the most common genes and DNA. In this record, the V and J calls reflect TCRdb's handling and not the investigators' own analysis. The sample table contains approximately 690,000 distinct CDR3 sequences; only one count was recorded for 20% of them. Around a third of the sample comes from the top ten.

The data originate from a study of T cells in Graves' hyperthyroidism and ophthalmopathy (dated by TCRdb to 2018 to 2020). About the investigation overall: Peripheral blood samples were taken at initial diagnosis, before any treatment was given. To identify TCR V-J signatures that set the groups apart, the researchers used a discovery cohort of about a hundred patients, made up of 40 to 45 with Graves' ophthalmopathy and some 60 with stable Graves' hyperthyroidism. Whether ophthalmopathy could be predicted prospectively was tested in an independent validation cohort made up of under 20 hyperthyroidism patients plus 17 patients who later progressed to ophthalmopathy. The approximately 100 discovery patients were divided at random into training and test sets in a 7:3 ratio. Thyroid tissue and blood T-cell repertoires from several Graves' hyperthyroidism patients were also compared in the study. After blood sampling, hyperthyroidism patients were treated with methimazole at a starting dose of 30 mg daily, and ophthalmopathy patients were treated with high-dose intravenous methylprednisolone. According to the paper, TCR Vbeta CDR3 sequencing was carried out on 135 peripheral blood samples, which came from around 43 ophthalmopathy, under 85 hyperthyroidism and some 17 progressor patients. Overall study results and their limits: No statistical method was used to fix the sample size in advance, and group allocation was not hidden from the investigators. Ophthalmopathy was separated from stable hyperthyroidism by a 13 V-J signature model, with 85% to 90% sensitivity and 81% to 83% specificity obtained in cross-validation and 80%/75% obtained in testing. During validation, the model predicted progression to ophthalmopathy a median of about 6.3 months ahead of onset, with around 70% sensitivity and 72.22% specificity. Most expanded thyroid clonotypes (frequency above 0.001) were also detected in blood, a finding suggesting that blood repertoires may reflect thyroid immune responses.

Ophthalmopathy patients had moderately to severely active disease, Clinical Activity Score of at least 3, NOSPECS grade of at least 4, and duration under 3 months. Exclusion was applied to patients with uncontrolled infections, other autoimmune diseases, pregnancy or lactation. Diagnoses were established on the basis of clinical symptoms, serum thyroxine and TRAb, thyroid ultrasound, and orbital computed tomography. PBMCs were isolated from more than 8 ml of fresh peripheral blood by Ficoll-Paque density gradient centrifugation. Total RNA was extracted with Trizol reagent, and quality was checked on an Agilent 2100 Bioanalyzer. The sample taken for sequencing was blood. The receptor was isolated from a man aged 25-45 years with Graves' ophthalmopathy.

The CDR3 has the sequence CASSLPGLAGVDTQYF. The base sequence is TGTGCCAGCAGTTTACCGGGACTAGCGGGAGTGGATACGCAGTATTTT. Recombination joined TRBV27 with TRBJ2-3, with TRBD2 identical over 14 junction bases. Reading the germline V gene (reference sequence) gives CDR1 MNHEY and CDR2 SMNVEV. CDR3 length: 16 amino acids, cysteine to phenylalanine. The read is trimmed to its CDR3 DNA, 48 bases read in frame from base 1. The V end gives up 2 bases and the J end 6 bases, leaving 4 bases in the junction not matched to a gene.